This TCR beta chain appears in the sequencing data of a study of chemoradiotherapy in HPV16-positive cancers. Study context: Candidate HPV-specific T-cell clones and common TCR motifs came from functional assays in a couple of HPV16-positive patients. Study outcomes and limitations: HPV-responsive T-cell expansion during chemoradiotherapy was linked to improved recurrence-free survival in HPV16-positive patients.

Worth noting for this clone: The target antigen is unknown.

The V gene's germline CDR1 is SEHNR and CDR2 FQNEAQ (reference sequence). J was trimmed by 8 bases and V by 5 bases; bases with no gene match: 9. The CDR3 contains 15 residues. The assay was immunoSEQ multiplex PCR, and TCRdb's table has in-frame clones only and misses some. The table lists several hundred clones, about 83% of them singletons. V is TRBV7-9 and J is TRBJ1-4, with 9 bases that match TRBD1. The TCR comes from a human donor with HPV-associated anogenital cancer. This sample comprised tumor tissue, obtained from a patient who underwent chemoradiotherapy. The CDR3 nucleotides are TGTGCCAGCAGCACCCCGACAGGGGGTGGCGAAAAACTGTTTTTT. Translated: CASSTPTGGGEKLFF.